This record covers a single TCR beta chain. Antigen specificity is unknown. MiXCR, run by TCRdb on the RT-PCR reads, gives a single entry per CDR3 protein. Among about 500,000 distinct CDR3 sequences listed, 15% to 20% were seen once. V lost 0 bases to trimming and J lost 1 base, with 10 bases between them. Germline V gene sequence: CDR1 SGHNT, CDR2 YYREEE (reference sequence). This CDR3 has 16 amino acids. This entry belongs to a study of response to subunit inactivated influenza vaccine. Overall study results and limits: Authors suggested that a seasonal influenza vaccination recruits few new T cells each time.

The receptor's source is a man aged 50 to 75 who received an inactivated influenza vaccine. The sequences come from CD4+ T cells sorted from PBMCs, collected about 24 months after vaccination. The V call is TRBV5-4, the J call TRBJ2-2, with a possible D match to TRBD2 (6 bases). CDR3 DNA: TGTGCCAGCAGCTTGGCACGGGGGAAGAACACCGGGGAGCTGTTTTTT. Translating it yields CASSLARGKNTGELFF.